These T cell receptor beta chains were read from a single sample in a study of graft-versus-host responses after intestinal transplantation. Libraries were prepared by immunoSEQ multiplex PCR; TCRdb keeps only in-frame clonotypes and omits some of them. The sample consists of about 15,000 clones, roughly 80% of them appearing once. The sequences come from ileum tissue, collected approximately 420 days after intestinal transplant. The receptors shown here come from a human patient who received an intestinal transplant, so some T cells may come from the graft donor. CDR3s include the opening cysteine and the closing phenylalanine or tryptophan. The D gene is left open where the match is weak. Clone size, where shown, is once, few, many, or a class for clones that have expanded.

>.|few|TRBV4-2|TRBJ2-1
CASSQLGTSGSNEQFF
TGTGCCAGCAGCCAGCTCGGGACTTCCGGAAGCAATGAGCAGTTCTTC
>.|once|TRBV7-8|TRBJ2-2
CASSLGYWNTGELFF
TGTGCCAGCAGCTTAGGGTATTGGAACACCGGGGAGCTGTTTTTT
>TRBD2|once|TRBV18|TRBJ2-7
CASSPTSGGIYEQYF
TGTGCCAGCTCCCCGACTAGCGGGGGTATCTACGAGCAGTACTTC
>TRBD1|.|TRBV2|TRBJ2-5
CASSRQGQGETQYF
TGTGCCAGCAGTCGACAGGGGCAGGGAGAGACCCAGTACTTC
>.|.|TRBV7-3|TRBJ2-3
CASSGADSSTDTQYF
TGTGCCAGCAGCGGCGCTGACTCTAGCACAGATACGCAGTATTTT
>TRBD1|.|TRBV18|TRBJ2-5
CASSPPGQGIAQYF
TGTGCCAGCTCACCACCGGGACAGGGGATTGCCCAGTACTTC
>TRBD1|few|TRBV9|TRBJ1-3
CASSPWGQTEGNTIYF
TGTGCCAGCAGCCCTTGGGGACAGACAGAGGGAAACACCATATATTTT
>.|.|TRBV27|TRBJ2-3
CASSFGLPDTQYF
TGTGCCAGCAGTTTTGGACTACCAGATACGCAGTATTTT
>TRBD1|.|TRBV7-8|TRBJ2-3
CASSSSRQGWGSSTDTQYF
TGTGCCAGCAGCTCCAGCAGACAGGGTTGGGGGTCTAGCACAGATACGCAGTATTTT
>.|.|TRBV11-2|TRBJ2-1
CASSLTNEQFF
TGTGCCAGCAGCTTAACCAATGAGCAGTTCTTC
>.|.|TRBV5-1|TRBJ2-1
CASKVTGDYNEQFF
TGCGCCAGCAAAGTTACGGGAGATTATAATGAGCAGTTCTTC
>TRBD1|.|TRBV7-9|TRBJ1-2
CASSQDMRQGGDGYTF
TGTGCCAGCAGCCAAGATATGCGACAGGGAGGGGATGGCTACACCTTC
>.|.|TRBV2|TRBJ2-3
CASSGDSIDTQYF
TGTGCCAGCAGTGGGGACTCTATAGATACGCAGTATTTT
>.|.|TRBV2|TRBJ1-5
CASSDPEQGNPDEPQHF
TGTGCCAGCAGTGACCCGGAACAGGGAAACCCTGATGAGCCCCAGCATTTT
>TRBD2|.|TRBV4-2|TRBJ2-7
CASSQVSSGSGPYEQYF
TGTGCCAGCAGCCAAGTCTCCAGCGGGAGCGGTCCCTACGAGCAGTACTTC
>TRBD1|.|TRBV30|TRBJ2-5
CAWSGDRGRRAETQYF
TGTGCCTGGAGTGGAGACAGGGGGCGACGAGCAGAGACCCAGTACTTC
>TRBD1|.|TRBV9|TRBJ2-7
CASSPTTGDEQYF
TGTGCCAGCAGCCCGACGACAGGGGACGAGCAGTACTTC
>TRBD2|.|TRBV7-2|TRBJ2-5
CASTPQTSGGAGTQYF
TGTGCCAGCACCCCGCAGACTAGCGGGGGGGCGGGGACCCAGTACTTC
>.|few|TRBV21-1|TRBJ1-2
CASSKAPGTGCYGYTF
TGTGCCAGCAGCAAAGCGCCCGGGACAGGGTGCTATGGCTACACCTTC
>.|.|TRBV5-1|TRBJ1-2
CASSLEGSGANYGYTF
TGCGCCAGCAGCTTGGAGGGGTCAGGCGCTAACTATGGCTACACCTTC
>TRBD1|.|TRBV4-3|TRBJ1-6
CAVGQSGGNSPLHF
TGCGCCGTGGGACAGTCAGGGGGTAATTCACCCCTCCACTTT
>.|.|TRBV7-8|TRBJ1-2
CASSLVSAGRYGYTF
TGTGCCAGCAGCTTAGTTTCTGCAGGGAGGTATGGCTACACCTTC
>.|.|TRBV6-6|TRBJ2-7
CASSYGEDRSYEQYF
TGTGCCAGCAGTTACGGGGAGGACAGGTCCTACGAGCAGTACTTC
>.|.|TRBV6-6|TRBJ2-1
CASSAQGYEQFF
TGTGCCAGCAGTGCACAGGGCTATGAGCAGTTCTTC
>TRBD1|.|TRBV28|TRBJ2-3
CASSPGQGYTDTQYF
TGTGCCAGCAGTCCGGGACAGGGATACACAGATACGCAGTATTTT
>.|.|TRBV6-1|TRBJ1-5
CASSEIGQPQHF
TGTGCCAGCAGTGAAATAGGTCAGCCCCAGCATTTT
>.|.|TRBV19|TRBJ1-5
CASSDGGRSDF
TGTGCCAGTAGCGACGGGGGACGGTCAGATTTT
>TRBD1|.|TRBV6-6|TRBJ1-4
CASSYWTGSEKLFF
TGTGCCAGCAGTTACTGGACAGGGAGTGAAAAACTGTTTTTT
>.|few|TRBV7-3|TRBJ2-2
CASSLNPGSGTGELFF
TGTGCCAGCAGCTTAAACCCTGGATCGGGCACCGGGGAGCTGTTTTTT
>.|few|TRBV4-1|TRBJ1-1
CASSQVGVTRGTEAFF
TGCGCCAGCAGCCAAGTCGGGGTTACCCGGGGAACTGAAGCTTTCTTT
>TRBD2|.|TRBV18|TRBJ2-2
CASSPTSGRTGELFF
TGTGCCAGCTCACCAACTAGCGGGAGGACTGGGGAGCTGTTTTTT
>.|once|TRBV6-5|TRBJ1-4
CASKPQGKGKLFF
TGTGCCTCAAAGCCCCAGGGAAAGGGAAAACTGTTTTTT
>TRBD1|.|TRBV27|TRBJ1-1
CASSLGTEGWTEAFF
TGTGCCAGCAGTCTAGGGACAGAGGGTTGGACTGAAGCTTTCTTT
>.|.|TRBV5-6|TRBJ2-7
CASSFPPAYEQYF
TGTGCCAGCAGCTTCCCCCCTGCCTACGAGCAGTACTTC
>.|.|TRBV6-5|TRBJ1-6
CASSYGRGWGSPLHF
TGTGCCAGCAGTTACGGCCGGGGATGGGGTTCACCCCTCCACTTT
>.|.|TRBV10-1|TRBJ2-6
CASSPDSSGANVLTF
TGCGCCAGCAGCCCTGACAGCTCTGGGGCCAACGTCCTGACTTTC
>.|.|TRBV12-5|TRBJ2-7
CASGNSGSRFSYEQYF
TGTGCTAGTGGAAATTCGGGCAGCCGATTTTCCTACGAGCAGTACTTC
>.|.|TRBV11-2|TRBJ2-3
CASSEGQSSTDTQYF
TGTGCCAGCAGCGAAGGACAATCTAGCACAGATACGCAGTATTTT
>TRBD1|.|TRBV6-1|TRBJ2-7
CASSGEGGEVSEQYF
TGTGCCAGCAGTGGAGAAGGGGGCGAGGTGAGCGAGCAGTACTTC
>.|.|TRBV9|TRBJ2-3
CASSRGGYTDTQYF
TGTGCCAGCAGTCGCGGCGGGTACACAGATACGCAGTATTTT
>.|.|TRBV5-6|TRBJ1-1
CASTPFREKDEAFF
TGTGCCAGCACCCCGTTCCGGGAAAAGGATGAAGCTTTCTTT
>TRBD2|.|TRBV6-1|TRBJ2-7
CASTLNWGGPYEQYF
TGTGCCAGCACCCTGAATTGGGGGGGACCCTACGAGCAGTACTTC
>.|.|TRBV6-1|TRBJ1-1
CASIAQSGNTEAFF
TGTGCCAGCATCGCCCAGTCGGGGAACACTGAAGCTTTCTTT
>TRBD2|.|TRBV27|TRBJ2-1
CASSLLAGVYNEQFF
TGTGCCAGCAGTTTACTAGCGGGAGTTTACAATGAGCAGTTCTTC
>.|.|TRBV2|TRBJ2-5
CASSVGGILKTQYF
TGTGCCAGCAGTGTAGGGGGGATTTTAAAGACCCAGTACTTC
>.|few|TRBV2|TRBJ1-4
CASSPQATNEKLFF
TGTGCCAGCAGCCCGCAGGCAACTAATGAAAAACTGTTTTTT
>TRBD2|once|TRBV10-3|TRBJ2-5
CAIRPDLAGETQYF
TGTGCCATCAGACCCGACTTAGCGGGGGAGACCCAGTACTTC
>TRBD1|.|TRBV6-5|TRBJ1-2
CASSIRDRGNYGYTF
TGTGCCAGCAGTATTCGGGACAGGGGGAACTATGGCTACACCTTC
>.|.|TRBV6-5|TRBJ2-7
CASSDRTYEQYF
TGTGCCAGCAGCGACAGGACCTACGAGCAGTACTTC
>.|.|TRBV27|TRBJ1-6
CASSLQGNSPLHF
TGTGCCAGCAGTTTACAGGGGAATTCACCCCTCCACTTT
>.|.|TRBV6-1|TRBJ1-4
CASSAAVMDEKLFF
TGTGCCAGCAGTGCGGCGGTGATGGATGAAAAACTGTTTTTT
>TRBD2|.|TRBV28|TRBJ2-3
CATSIYSGSGTDTQYF
TGTGCCACCTCGATCTATAGCGGGAGTGGCACAGATACGCAGTATTTT
>.|.|TRBV2|TRBJ2-2
CASSGAALTGELFF
TGTGCCAGCAGTGGAGCGGCCCTCACCGGGGAGCTGTTTTTT
>.|.|TRBV19|TRBJ1-1
CASSKGNFLNTEAFF
TGTGCCAGTAGTAAGGGCAATTTTTTGAACACTGAAGCTTTCTTT